This TCR beta chain appears in the sequencing data of a study of cytomegalovirus exposure and HLA in healthy donors. The PCR contained 60 Vbeta and 13 Jbeta primers. Data came from immunoSEQ multiplex PCR; TCRdb stores just in-frame clones and leaves some out. The sample lists some 160,000 clones, 75% to 80% seen once, with 1.5% to 2% in the top ten. CDR1 is SGHDT and CDR2 is YYEEEE in the germline V gene. The V and J ends lost 4 bases and 8 bases respectively, with 22 bases between them. This CDR3 comprises 16 residues. The sequenced material came from PBMCs. This sequence joins TRBV5-6 and TRBJ2-4, with D perhaps matching TRBD2 (6 bases). The source is a young woman in good health and CMV-seronegative. The CDR3 DNA reads TGTGCCAGCAGCCTCCAGGGACTCGGGGTTGAAGACATTCAGTACTTC. Its protein product is CASSLQGLGVEDIQYF. The complete variable domain, with remaining parts taken from reference TRBV5-6 and TRBJ2-4, reads DAGVTQSPTHLIKTRGQQVTLRCSPKSGHDTVSWYQQALGQGPQFIFQYYEEEERQRGNFPDRFSGHQFPNYSSELNVNALLLGDSALYLCASSLQGLGVEDIQYFGAGTRLSVL.